This TCR beta chain was observed in a study of radiation and T cells in renal cell carcinoma. The treatment denotes: 15 Gy SBRT to primary tumor, nephrectomy 4 weeks later. The CDR3 is 12 residues long. Germline lookup yields CDR1 GTSNPN and CDR2 SVGIG (reference sequence). Sequenced by immunoSEQ multiplex PCR; TCRdb stores in-frame clones only, minus some. The sample lists 10,000 to 15,000 clones; 30% to 40% were seen once. The gene calls are TRBV30 and TRBJ1-3; D remains unclear. This clonotype was obtained from a man aged 55 to 70 with renal cell carcinoma. This sample comprised tumor tissue, obtained from a patient whose treatment included radiotherapy and nephrectomy. The CDR3 DNA is TGTGCTCGGGCCGCTCCCGGAAACACCATATATTTT. Its protein product is CARAAPGNTIYF.